The 10 T cell receptor beta chains below come from one sample, sequenced in a study of OX40 agonist ivuxolimab in advanced cancers. Receptor amplification or capture employed the immunoSEQ multiplex PCR assay. TCRdb mirrors the immuneACCESS table, restricted to in-frame sequences. Some clones are absent from its copies; in checked studies, under half trace to an unresolved V gene, and the reason for the others is unknown. The sample has roughly 91,000 clones on record, 95% to 96% of them singletons. The leading ten clones occupy around 2% of the sample. The source material was CD4+ or CD8+ T cells sorted from blood, sampled in a trial of the OX40 agonist ivuxolimab. These receptor sequences come from an adult with an advanced solid tumor such as melanoma, head and neck, liver or kidney cancer.

This clone was seen only once. This chain joins TRBV19 and TRBJ2-3; TRBD1 agrees at 9 bases. There are 16 residues in the CDR3. The trim removed 3 bases at V and 3 bases at J, leaving 7 bases unmatched. CDR1 is LNHDA, CDR2 SQIVND, per germline (reference sequence). The CDR3 loop reads CASSIPGTGWTDTQYF. In DNA form, the CDR3 reads TGTGCCAGTAGTATCCCCGGGACAGGGTGGACAGATACGCAGTATTTT.

This sequence joins TRBV6-6 and TRBJ1-5; the D is unclear. Trimming took 4 bases from V and 3 from J, leaving 7 bases between them. CDR3 size: 13 residues. Germline V lookup: CDR1 MNHNY, CDR2 SVGAGI (reference sequence). This CDR3 is CASSSVVNQPQHF. The CDR3 region has the DNA TGTGCCAGCAGTTCCGTTGTCAATCAGCCCCAGCATTTT.

The J gene is TRBJ1-1, the V gene TRBV9, with 7 bases that match TRBD1. Losses at the gene ends were 0 bases for V and 0 bases for J; bases not matched to a gene: 5. The CDR3 spans 16 residues. The V gene's germline CDR1 is SGDLS and CDR2 YYNGEE. The CDR3 DNA reads TGTGCCAGCAGCGTAGGAGGGGGCGACATGAACACTGAAGCTTTCTTT. This translates into CASSVGGGDMNTEAFF.

The chain couples TRBV6-5 to TRBJ2-5; D is unresolved. V lost 6 bases and J lost 1, with 3 bases in between. Germline V gives CDR1 MNHEY, CDR2 SVGAGI. The CDR3 sequence is 11 residues long. CDR3 protein: CASSLQETQYF. CDR3 nucleotide sequence: TGTGCCAGCAGCCTCCAAGAGACCCAGTACTTC.

In its sample, this clone was seen once. The chain joins TRBV5-1 to TRBJ2-7; TRBD1 aligns across 8 bases. V gave up 4 bases and J gave up 5 bases; unmatched junction bases: 8. CDR3 length: 14 amino acids. CDR1 and CDR2 (germline): SGHRS, YFSETQ. CDR3 nucleotide sequence: TGCGCCAGCAGCAGGGACAGGCCTCCTAACGAGCAGTACTTC. Its protein is CASSRDRPPNEQYF. Using reference TRBV5-1 and TRBJ2-7 for the parts outside the CDR3, the full variable domain is KAGVTQTPRYLIKTRGQQVTLSCSPISGHRSVSWYQQTPGQGLQFLFEYFSETQRNKGNFPGRFSGRQFSNSRSEMNVSTLELGDSALYLCASSRDRPPNEQYFGPGTRLTVT.

In its sample, this clone was seen once. The CDR3 nucleotides are TGTGCCAGCTCCTCGACAGGGGGCACAGATACGCAGTATTTT. Its protein product is CASSSTGGTDTQYF. The chain uses TRBV6-6 and TRBJ2-3, with 8 bases matching TRBD1. Losses at the gene ends were 8 bases for V and 1 base for J; bases not matched to a gene: 5. The CDR3 has 14 amino acids. Germline loops: CDR1 MNHNY, CDR2 SVGAGI (reference sequence).

V usage is TRBV5-4 and J usage is TRBJ2-7; 9 nucleotides align to TRBD1. CDR1 SGHNT and CDR2 YYREEE come from the germline V gene (reference sequence). The CDR3 has 14 amino acids. The junction had 5 bases not matched to a gene; V was cut back by 4 bases and J by 3 bases. The CDR3 DNA reads as TGTGCCAGCAGCCCGGGACAGGGTGACTACGAGCAGTACTTC. Translated: CASSPGQGDYEQYF.

This chain connects TRBV5-6 to TRBJ2-3, with 7 bases matching TRBD1. The V gene's germline CDR1 is SGHDT and CDR2 YYEEEE. Losses at the gene ends were 2 bases for V and 2 bases for J; bases not matched to a gene: 5. This CDR3 is 15 amino acids long. CDR3 bases: TGTGCCAGCAGCTTTCAGGGGGTGCCCACAGATACGCAGTATTTT. Its protein is CASSFQGVPTDTQYF.

The chain uses TRBV18 and TRBJ2-2; D uncertain. Trimming removed 2 bases from V and 9 bases from J, with 16 bases in between. Germline lookup yields CDR1 KGHSH and CDR2 LQKENI. This CDR3 is 15 amino acids long. The CDR3 DNA reads TGTGCCAGCTCACCAAGTCAGGACGCGGCCAGGGAGCTGTTTTTT. It codes for CASSPSQDAARELFF.

The V and J genes are TRBV7-9 and TRBJ1-1, with 7 bases fitting TRBD1. CDR1 is SEHNR and CDR2 is FQNEAQ in the germline V gene (reference sequence). CDR3 length: 13 residues. The ends lost 11 bases at V and 2 bases at J; junction bases unmatched: 8. The CDR3 DNA reads TGTGCCTGTACCGGGACAGCTAACACTGAAGCTTTCTTT. Translating gives CACTGTANTEAFF.